This TCR beta chain is from a study of CD8 T cells in Susac syndrome. Germline CDR1 and CDR2: MNHEY and SVGEGT. This CDR3 comprises 14 residues. The V and J ends lost 5 bases and 5 bases respectively, with 15 bases between them. When the RNA was reverse transcribed, random hexamers were used with an input of roughly 0.5 to 1 ug. TCR beta CDR3 was amplified by immunoSEQ multiplex PCR. This amplification extended across 54 Vbeta and 13 Jbeta segments. One entry per CDR3 protein, called by TCRdb with MiXCR from the immunoSEQ multiplex PCR reads. Among around 200,000 distinct CDR3 sequences, approximately 94% were seen once, and the ten largest hold 0.075% to 0.1%.

This TCR came from a human donor with Susac syndrome. This chain uses TRBV6-2 or TRBV6-3 with TRBJ1-2, with a possible D match to TRBD1 (6 bases). The sequencing sample was made of CD4+ T cells from PBMCs. CDR3 region: CASSAPGTPYGYTF. CDR3 nucleotides: TGTGCCAGCAGTGCCCCCGGGACACCGTATGGCTACACCTTC.